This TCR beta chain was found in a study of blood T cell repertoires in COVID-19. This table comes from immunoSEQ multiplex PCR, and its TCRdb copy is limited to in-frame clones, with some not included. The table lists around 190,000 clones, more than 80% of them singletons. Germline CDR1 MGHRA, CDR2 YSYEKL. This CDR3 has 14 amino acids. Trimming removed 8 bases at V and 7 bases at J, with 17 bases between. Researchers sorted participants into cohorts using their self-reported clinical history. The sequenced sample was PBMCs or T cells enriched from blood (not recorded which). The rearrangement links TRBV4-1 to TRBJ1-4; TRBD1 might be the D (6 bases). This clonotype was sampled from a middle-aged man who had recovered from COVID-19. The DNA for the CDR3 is TGCGCCAGCGGGTCCAGGGGCGCGGGTGAAAAACTGTTTTTT. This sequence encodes CASGSRGAGEKLFF.